Listed below are T cell receptor beta chains from one sample, sequenced in a study of shared clonotypes between healthy human individuals. Method: immunoSEQ multiplex PCR; TCRdb's copy keeps in-frame clones and lacks some. Of about 2,200,000 clones detected, about 92% appear once; the ten largest clones hold 1.5% to 2%. Sequenced material: naive CD8+ T cells from PBMCs. Receptors were obtained from a young man in good health. Some clones in this sample may be carry-over from other donors' samples. CDR3s include the opening cysteine and the closing phenylalanine or tryptophan. Fields, in order: J gene, clone size, V gene, CDR3 protein. Clone size is stated in some rows and not others, as once, few, many or a class when expanded.

>TRBJ2-1|-|TRBV11-2
CASSFSTFTEPHNEQFF
>TRBJ2-1|-|TRBV27
CASIPAVGELAPYNEQFF
>TRBJ1-1|-|TRBV19
CASSYRGGRNTEAFF
>TRBJ2-1|-|TRBV10-2
CASSDGPSGSVYEQFF
>TRBJ2-3|-|TRBV6-5
CASSSSRDDTQYF
>TRBJ1-5|-|TRBV19
CASRWAGNQPQHF
>TRBJ2-7|-|TRBV6-1
CASSEADRGLSYEQYF
>TRBJ2-7|-|TRBV7-3
CASSLDKGVGQRGGEQYF
>TRBJ2-7|once|TRBV7-9
CASSLGQRPPEEQYF
>TRBJ2-1|-|TRBV9
CASSVGGGPDPRFF
>TRBJ2-7|-|TRBV11-3
CASSLDRRGEQYF
>TRBJ2-1|-|TRBV2
CASMIAGGPSEQFF
>TRBJ2-1|-|TRBV27
CASNSGSWEQFF
>TRBJ2-3|-|TRBV30
CAWSVLTGAITDTQYF
>TRBJ2-7|-|TRBV7-2
CASSTGTSTYEQYF
>TRBJ2-1|-|TRBV9
CASSVAGFDDNEQFF
>TRBJ1-2|-|TRBV27
CASSLFSSGRQSGYTF
>TRBJ1-1|-|TRBV5-1
CASSLAGGSTEAFF
>TRBJ2-3|-|TRBV19
CASSIANAVDTQYF
>TRBJ2-7|-|TRBV7-9
CASRPGQGKPEQYF
>TRBJ2-7|-|TRBV4-1
CASSPSTSERYEQYF
>TRBJ2-7|-|TRBV5-6
CASSWGTVNSIEQYF
>TRBJ1-2|-|TRBV7-8
CASSSVSGGHYGYTF
>TRBJ1-5|-|TRBV6-6
CASSYSTLNSNQPQHF
>TRBJ1-4|-|TRBV30
CAWSVSSANEKLFF
>TRBJ2-1|-|TRBV9
CASGLGTSGSPFGEQFF
>TRBJ1-1|-|TRBV5-6
CASSQGATMNTEAFF
>TRBJ1-3|once|TRBV15
CATSREGASMAGNTIYF
>TRBJ1-1|-|TRBV14
CASSPGGASEAFF
>TRBJ2-7|-|TRBV14
CASSQRVGTGFHEQYF
>TRBJ2-7|-|TRBV7-9
CASSLGQLNYEQYF
>TRBJ2-7|-|TRBV5-6
CASSSEPHEQYF
>TRBJ1-1|-|TRBV7-9
CASSLPTRGNTEAFF
>TRBJ1-2|-|TRBV5-4
CASSPWAINYGYTF
>TRBJ1-1|-|TRBV28
CASRLGIRNTEAFF
>TRBJ2-7|-|TRBV9
CASSRTGTYEQYF
>TRBJ1-1|-|TRBV5-3
CARSTGKAGGTEAFF
>TRBJ2-3|-|TRBV4-1
CASSQDTGRVGTDTQYF
>TRBJ2-7|-|TRBV27
CASSIQWTSGYEQYF
>TRBJ1-5|-|TRBV10-3
CATRDSNQPQHF
>TRBJ2-7|-|TRBV7-9
CASSLGRGLSEQYF
>TRBJ1-3|-|TRBV4-1
CASSQTGSPGNTIYF
>TRBJ1-1|-|TRBV6-5
CASSYSGQVTEAFF
>TRBJ2-1|-|TRBV15
CATSRDRDYNEQFF
>TRBJ2-7|-|TRBV4-1
CASSQDIEAYEQYF
>TRBJ1-1|few|TRBV7-6
CASSSGQGNTEAFF
>TRBJ1-4|-|TRBV4-3
CASSQDFSGAVEKLFF
>TRBJ2-7|-|TRBV18
CASSPSRQFYEQYF
>TRBJ2-2|-|TRBV9
CASSGEGTGELFF
>TRBJ1-1|-|TRBV9
CASSVATGGTEAFF
>TRBJ2-7|-|TRBV7-3
CASSLTINRELYF
>TRBJ2-6|-|TRBV11-2
CASSPPGQLKDTGANVLTF
>TRBJ2-7|-|TRBV10-2
CASSDISRDSYEQYF
>TRBJ1-4|-|TRBV4-1
CASSLKVRSTNEKLFF
>TRBJ2-7|-|TRBV6-1
CASRGARRTPFEQYF
>TRBJ2-1|-|TRBV29-1
CSVVASDRRYNEQFF
>TRBJ2-5|-|TRBV14
CASSQVDIGDETQYF